A selection of T cell receptor beta chains follows, all from one sample in a study of beta chain features in type 1 diabetes. TCRdb keeps only in-frame clones here, not all; method: immunoSEQ multiplex PCR. The sample yields 200,000 to 250,000 clones, 25% to 30% seen once. The source material was central memory CD4+ T cells from blood. The receptors derive from a man under 40 in good health. The CDR3 runs from the conserved cysteine through the conserved F or W. D genes are given only for firm matches. Clone size appears in some rows only: once, few, many, or a class for an expanded clone.

CASSQAGHEQFF | TGCGCCAGCAGCCAAGCGGGGCACGAGCAGTTCTTC | NA | TRBV4-1 | many | TRBJ2-1
CASSQELSTSYEQYF | TGCGCCAGCAGCCAAGAATTAAGTACATCCTACGAGCAGTACTTC | NA | TRBV4-3 | NA | TRBJ2-7
CASSFSRGQETQYF | TGTGCCAGCAGCTTTAGCCGGGGGCAAGAGACCCAGTACTTC | NA | TRBV5-5 | few | TRBJ2-5
CASSLWGTADTQYF | TGTGCCAGCAGTTTATGGGGGACGGCGGATACGCAGTATTTT | NA | TRBV27 | few | TRBJ2-3
CASRSRGTDTQYF | TGTGCCAGCAGGAGCAGGGGGACAGATACGCAGTATTTT | TRBD1 | TRBV2 | NA | TRBJ2-3
CASSLQKYNEQFF | TGTGCCAGCAGCTTACAGAAGTACAATGAGCAGTTCTTC | NA | TRBV7-2 | NA | TRBJ2-1
CASSLAGRARSEDTQYF | TGTGCCAGCAGCTTGGCCGGCAGGGCCCGATCGGAAGATACGCAGTATTTT | NA | TRBV5-4 | few | TRBJ2-3
CASSPSRDRDNEQFF | TGTGCCAGCTCACCAAGCCGGGACAGGGACAATGAGCAGTTCTTC | TRBD1 | TRBV2 | NA | TRBJ2-1
CASSPDWETQYF | TGTGCCAGCAGCCCGGACTGGGAGACCCAGTACTTC | NA | TRBV7-2 | few | TRBJ2-5
CASSATGTNGYTF | TGTGCCAGCAGCGCCACCGGGACAAACGGCTACACCTTC | NA | TRBV7-2 | NA | TRBJ1-2
CASSIGGNTGELFF | TGTGCCAGTAGTATAGGAGGGAACACCGGGGAGCTGTTTTTT | NA | TRBV19 | few | TRBJ2-2
CASSEGQSYEQYF | TGTGCCAGCAGCGAGGGACAGTCATACGAGCAGTACTTC | TRBD1 | TRBV7-6 | few | TRBJ2-7
CASSLGQVMNQPQHF | TGTGCCAGCAGCTTAGGACAGGTGATGAATCAGCCCCAGCATTTT | NA | TRBV7-2 | NA | TRBJ1-5
CSVRYGSYEQYF | TGCAGCGTTCGTTACGGATCCTACGAGCAGTACTTC | NA | TRBV29-1 | NA | TRBJ2-7
CSVERSSGRVETQYF | TGCAGCGTTGAAAGGTCTAGCGGGCGGGTAGAGACCCAGTACTTC | TRBD2 | TRBV29-1 | NA | TRBJ2-5
CSVDGLAGELAYNEQFF | TGCAGCGTTGACGGACTAGCGGGAGAGTTGGCCTACAATGAGCAGTTCTTC | TRBD2 | TRBV29-1 | NA | TRBJ2-1
CAWSEGADTQYF | TGTGCCTGGAGTGAGGGCGCAGATACGCAGTATTTT | NA | TRBV30 | NA | TRBJ2-3
CASRSSGGVLRETQYF | TGTGCCAGCAGATCTAGCGGGGGGGTTCTTAGAGAGACCCAGTACTTC | TRBD2 | TRBV2 | NA | TRBJ2-5
CASSSRGVSIRSYNEQFF | TGTGCCAGCAGCTCGAGAGGGGTCTCCATTCGCTCCTACAATGAGCAGTTCTTC | NA | TRBV7-2 | few | TRBJ2-1
CAISVDRREGYTF | TGTGCCATCAGTGTTGACAGAAGGGAGGGCTACACCTTC | NA | TRBV10-3 | many | TRBJ1-2
CASSMPGLAGSSYNEQFF | TGTGCCAGTAGTATGCCGGGACTAGCGGGGAGCTCCTACAATGAGCAGTTCTTC | TRBD2 | TRBV19 | NA | TRBJ2-1
CASSPGAYEQYF | TGTGCCAGCAGCCCCGGGGCATACGAGCAGTACTTC | NA | TRBV6-6 | few | TRBJ2-7
CASSPGTNLQFF | TGTGCCAGCAGCCCGGGGACGAACCTGCAGTTCTTC | NA | TRBV11-2 | few | TRBJ2-1
CASSLVDKDTQYF | TGCGCCAGCAGCTTGGTTGACAAAGATACGCAGTATTTT | NA | TRBV5-1 | NA | TRBJ2-3
CASSPDRGKFQETQYF | TGTGCCAGCTCACCAGACAGGGGAAAATTCCAAGAGACCCAGTACTTC | TRBD1 | TRBV18 | NA | TRBJ2-5
CASGELGINNEQFF | TGTGCCAGCGGTGAATTGGGGATCAACAATGAGCAGTTCTTC | NA | TRBV2 | NA | TRBJ2-1
CATSGWEGNGEQFF | TGTGCCACCAGCGGCTGGGAGGGTAATGGTGAGCAGTTCTTC | TRBD2 | TRBV15 | once | TRBJ2-1
CASSSGLAGGPYNEQFF | TGTGCCAGCAGCTCGGGACTAGCGGGGGGGCCCTACAATGAGCAGTTCTTC | TRBD2 | TRBV7-9 | NA | TRBJ2-1
CASGPMGVDEQFF | TGTGCCAGCGGTCCTATGGGGGTGGATGAGCAGTTCTTC | NA | TRBV25-1 | NA | TRBJ2-1
CASTPSEGWGSQPQHF | TGTGCCAGCACCCCGTCGGAGGGGTGGGGAAGTCAGCCCCAGCATTTT | NA | TRBV27 | few | TRBJ1-5
CAWSPGLAGASYEQYF | TGTGCCTGGAGTCCCGGACTAGCGGGGGCCTCCTACGAGCAGTACTTC | TRBD2 | TRBV30 | NA | TRBJ2-7
CASSLAMNTEAFF | TGTGCCAGCAGTCTCGCCATGAACACTGAAGCTTTCTTT | NA | TRBV7-9 | NA | TRBJ1-1
CASSLEFGTYEQYF | TGTGCCAGCAGCTTAGAGTTCGGGACCTACGAGCAGTACTTC | NA | TRBV7-2 | NA | TRBJ2-7
CASSRELAGGSKETQYF | TGTGCCAGCAGCCGAGAACTAGCGGGGGGAAGTAAGGAGACCCAGTACTTC | TRBD2 | TRBV9 | NA | TRBJ2-5
CASTTGQGIDNEQFF | TGTGCCAGCACCACCGGACAGGGAATAGACAATGAGCAGTTCTTC | TRBD1 | TRBV5-4 | NA | TRBJ2-1
CASSPNIGGVLNEQFF | TGTGCCAGCTCCCCCAATATCGGGGGGGTTCTGAATGAGCAGTTCTTC | TRBD2 | TRBV18 | NA | TRBJ2-1
CASSGDGLTGELFF | TGCGCCAGCAGCGGGGACGGCCTGACCGGGGAGCTGTTTTTT | NA | TRBV5-1 | NA | TRBJ2-2
CASSPPGDGSPLHF | TGTGCCAGCAGCCCGCCGGGGGACGGTTCACCCCTCCACTTT | NA | TRBV7-2 | NA | TRBJ1-6
CASSPGTTNTGELFF | TGCGCCAGCAGCCCCGGGACAACGAACACCGGGGAGCTGTTTTTT | NA | TRBV4-3 | NA | TRBJ2-2